Below, 14 T cell receptor beta chains from the same sample are listed, as sequenced in a study of response to subunit inactivated influenza vaccine. TCRdb reanalysed the RT-PCR reads using MiXCR and keeps one entry per CDR3 protein. The sample includes hundreds of thousands of distinct CDR3 sequences, around 10% of them seen just once. This sample also appeared in a second study, on T cells expressing NK-cell markers. This second study says: For TCR beta, cDNA was produced by 5'RACE template switching with UMIs.

The input for sequencing was PBMCs from blood, taken on the day of vaccination. The receptor source for this set is a man aged 45-65 years who received an inactivated influenza vaccine.

At least ten counts were recorded for this clonotype. The gene calls are TRBV5-1 and TRBJ2-1, with a tentative D call TRBD2 (6 bases). Trimming took 4 bases from V and 4 from J, leaving 21 bases between them. Per the germline V gene, CDR1 is SGHRS and CDR2 is YFSETQ. CDR3 length equals 17 residues. This CDR3 reads CASSPGRRGGQYNEQFF. In nucleotides, the CDR3 is TGCGCCAGCAGCCCGGGGAGGCGGGGTGGCCAATACAATGAGCAGTTCTTC.

Many counts were recorded for this clonotype. The chain is built from TRBV10-3 and TRBJ2-1; 11 bases match TRBD2. V lost 2 bases, J lost 2 bases, and 2 bases stayed unmatched. This CDR3 spans 16 amino acids. Germline loops: CDR1 ENHRY, CDR2 SYGVKD. This chain's CDR3 is CAISEVTSGTYNEQFF. CDR3 DNA sequence: TGTGCCATCAGTGAGGTGACTAGCGGGACCTACAATGAGCAGTTCTTC.

This clonotype was seen only a few times. The chain carries TRBV20-1 and TRBJ2-7; TRBD2 matches 8 bases. CDR1 and CDR2 (germline): DFQATT, SNEGSKA (reference sequence). The V segment lost 5 bases and the J segment 2 bases; nucleotides outside the gene matches: 8. The CDR3 contains 14 residues. CDR3 residues: CSAPGSGSTYEQYF. The CDR3 bases are TGCAGTGCTCCGGGGAGCGGGAGTACCTACGAGCAGTACTTC.

This clonotype was observed a few times. The J gene is TRBJ2-5, the V gene TRBV7-9; D not certain. Germline loops: CDR1 SEHNR, CDR2 FQNEAQ (reference sequence). The CDR3 is made up of 15 amino acids. Trimming took off 3 bases at V and 5 bases at J, with 16 bases between the two ends. The CDR3 DNA reads as TGTGCCAGCAGCTTCGGACGTGGCTCGGCGGAGACCCAGTACTTC. As protein: CASSFGRGSAETQYF.

This clonotype was counted at least ten times. J is TRBJ2-2 and V is TRBV15; D may be TRBD1 (5 bases). The V gene's germline CDR1 is LNHNV and CDR2 YYDKDF (reference sequence). The CDR3 consists of 14 residues. V was cut by 0 bases and J by 7 bases, with 9 bases left in between. CDR3 residues: CATSRDQGIGELFF. For the CDR3, the DNA is TGTGCCACCAGCAGAGATCAGGGAATCGGGGAGCTGTTTTTT. Full variable domain (missing parts from reference TRBV15 and TRBJ2-2): DAMVIQNPRYQVTQFGKPVTLSCSQTLNHNVMYWYQQKSSQAPKLLFHYYDKDFNNEADTPDNFQSRRPNTSFCFLDIRSPGLGDTAMYLCATSRDQGIGELFFGEGSRLTVL.

This sequence joins TRBV18 and TRBJ2-7; the D gene is possibly TRBD2 (6 bases). Deletions cut 3 bases from V and 6 bases from J, with 18 bases between. This CDR3 is 15 amino acids long. The V gene's germline CDR1 is KGHSH and CDR2 LQKENI. CDR3 protein: CASSPGSGGTGEQYF. The CDR3 DNA sequence: TGTGCCAGCTCACCTGGGTCAGGCGGGACGGGCGAGCAGTACTTC.

This clonotype was counted between two and nine times. The rearrangement links TRBV6-5 to TRBJ2-2; 8 bases match TRBD2. CDR1 MNHEY and CDR2 SVGAGI come from the germline V gene. This CDR3 spans 17 amino acids. With 2 bases clipped from V and 6 bases from J, the junction kept 11 bases outside the gene matches. As DNA, the CDR3 is TGTGCCAGCAGTTACACCGTCGGGAGGGGTTTGGCCGGGGAGCTGTTTTTT. This encodes CASSYTVGRGLAGELFF.

The rearrangement uses TRBV29-1 and TRBJ2-7, with a possible D match to TRBD2 (6 bases). Per the germline V gene, CDR1 is SQVTM and CDR2 is ANQGSEA. This CDR3 is built from 11 residues. Trimming removed 6 bases from V and 7 bases from J, with 13 bases in between. CDR3 in DNA: TGCAGCGTGCTGTCCCGGGGGGAGCAGTACTTC. Translation: CSVLSRGEQYF.

This clonotype was detected many times. The chain employs TRBV27 and TRBJ1-2, with 9 nucleotides matching TRBD1. CDR3 length: 15 residues. The V and J ends lost 6 bases and 1 base, in that order; junction bases with no gene match: 6. The germline V gene has CDR1 MNHEY and CDR2 SMNVEV (reference sequence). The CDR3 is CASRYDRGFNYGYTF. CDR3 bases: TGTGCCAGCAGATACGACAGGGGGTTTAACTATGGCTACACCTTC.

This clonotype was recorded a few times. The V gene is TRBV14, the J gene TRBJ2-3; D not certain. The CDR3 sequence is 13 residues long. V was shortened by 1 base and J by 6 bases, with 8 bases between the two germline ends. CDR1 and CDR2 (germline): SGHDN, FVKESK. CDR3 in amino acids: CASSQVLVDTQYF. CDR3 DNA sequence: TGTGCCAGCAGCCAAGTTTTGGTGGATACGCAGTATTTT.

The chain employs TRBV12-3 or TRBV12-4 and TRBJ2-2; 10 nucleotides agree with TRBD2. The V and J ends lost 6 bases and 5 bases, in that order; junction bases with no gene match: 6. This CDR3 region has 15 residues. In nucleotides, the CDR3 is TGTGCCAGCAGCAGCGGGGGGGGTTATACCGGGGAGCTGTTTTTT. Protein sequence: CASSSGGGYTGELFF.

This clonotype has a handful of counts. The rearrangement links TRBV2 to TRBJ2-3; TRBD1 or TRBD2 may be the D gene (5 bases each). Germline CDR1 and CDR2: SNHLY and FYNNEI. V shed 8 bases and J shed 8 bases, with 17 bases lying between them. This CDR3 has 13 residues. CDR3 in amino acids: CASGSGPGVTQYF. The CDR3 DNA follows: TGTGCCAGCGGCTCGGGACCCGGCGTTACGCAGTATTTT.

This clonotype has a handful of counts. The J gene is TRBJ1-1, the V gene TRBV7-2; TRBD1 agrees at 9 bases. Germline CDR1 SGHTA, CDR2 FQGNSA. The ends lost 5 bases at V and 8 bases at J; junction bases unmatched: 15. The CDR3 is 16 amino acids. This CDR3 is CASSLLLTGGKMEAFF. The DNA for the CDR3 is TGTGCCAGCAGCCTCTTACTCACAGGGGGCAAGATGGAAGCTTTCTTT.

This clonotype occurred a few times. The CDR3 loop is CASIDRVADTQYF. The CDR3 DNA reads as TGTGCCAGCATCGACAGGGTTGCAGATACGCAGTATTTT. This chain connects TRBV6-2 or TRBV6-3 to TRBJ2-3; 7 nucleotides match TRBD1. Per germline, CDR1 MNHEY and CDR2 SVGEGT. V gave up 7 bases and J gave up 4 bases; unmatched junction bases: 5. The CDR3 loop spans 13 amino acids.